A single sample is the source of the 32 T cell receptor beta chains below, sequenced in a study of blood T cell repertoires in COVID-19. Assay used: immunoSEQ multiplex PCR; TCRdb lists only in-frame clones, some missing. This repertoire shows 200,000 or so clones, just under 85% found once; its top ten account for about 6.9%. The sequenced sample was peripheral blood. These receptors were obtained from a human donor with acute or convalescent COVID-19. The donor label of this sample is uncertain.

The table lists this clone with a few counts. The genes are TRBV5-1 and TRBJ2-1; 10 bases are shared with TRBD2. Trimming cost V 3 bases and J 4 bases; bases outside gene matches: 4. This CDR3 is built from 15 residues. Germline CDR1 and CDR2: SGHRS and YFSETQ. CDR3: CASSSGLAPYNEQFF. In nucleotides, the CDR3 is TGCGCCAGCAGCTCGGGACTAGCGCCTTACAATGAGCAGTTCTTC.

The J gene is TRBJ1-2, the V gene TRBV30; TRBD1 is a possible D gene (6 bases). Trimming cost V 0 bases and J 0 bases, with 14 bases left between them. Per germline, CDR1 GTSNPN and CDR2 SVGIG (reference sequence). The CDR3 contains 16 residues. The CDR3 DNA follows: TGTGCCTGGAGTGTCTACAGGGTCTCCGCTAACTATGGCTACACCTTC. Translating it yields CAWSVYRVSANYGYTF.

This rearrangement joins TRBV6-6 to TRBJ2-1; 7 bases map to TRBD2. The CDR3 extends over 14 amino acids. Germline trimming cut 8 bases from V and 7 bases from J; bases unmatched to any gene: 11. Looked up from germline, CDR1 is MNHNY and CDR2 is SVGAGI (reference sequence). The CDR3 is CASPGGEVGNEQFF. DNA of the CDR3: TGTGCCAGCCCGGGGGGAGAAGTTGGGAATGAGCAGTTCTTC.

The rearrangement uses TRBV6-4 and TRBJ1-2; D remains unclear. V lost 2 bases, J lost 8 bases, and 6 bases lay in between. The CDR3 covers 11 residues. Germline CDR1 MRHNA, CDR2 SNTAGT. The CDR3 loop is CASSDGRGYTF. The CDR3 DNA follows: TGTGCCAGCAGTGACGGGAGGGGCTACACCTTC.

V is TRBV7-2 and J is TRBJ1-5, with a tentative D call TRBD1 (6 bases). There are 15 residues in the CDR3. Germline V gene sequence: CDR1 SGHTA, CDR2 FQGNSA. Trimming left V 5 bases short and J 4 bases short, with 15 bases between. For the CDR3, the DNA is TGTGCCAGCAGCGTCCGAGGACAGATTAATCAGCCCCAGCATTTT. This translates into CASSVRGQINQPQHF.

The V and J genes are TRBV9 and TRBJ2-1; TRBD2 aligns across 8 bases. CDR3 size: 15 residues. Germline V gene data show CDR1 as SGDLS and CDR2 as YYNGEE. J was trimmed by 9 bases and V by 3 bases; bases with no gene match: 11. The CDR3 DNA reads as TGTGCCAGCAGCGCCGGACTAGCCCTCGATGGTGAGCAGTTCTTC. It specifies CASSAGLALDGEQFF.

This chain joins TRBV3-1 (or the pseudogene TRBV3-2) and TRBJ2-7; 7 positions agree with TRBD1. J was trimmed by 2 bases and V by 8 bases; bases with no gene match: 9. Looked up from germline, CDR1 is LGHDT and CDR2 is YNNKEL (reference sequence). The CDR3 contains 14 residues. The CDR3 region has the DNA TGTGCCAGCGGTCGCACAGGGGACACCTACGAGCAGTACTTC. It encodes CASGRTGDTYEQYF.

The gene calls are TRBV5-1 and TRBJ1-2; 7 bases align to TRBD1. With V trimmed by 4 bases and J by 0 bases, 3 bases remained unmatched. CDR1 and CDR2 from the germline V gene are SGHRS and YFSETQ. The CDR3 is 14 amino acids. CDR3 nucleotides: TGCGCCAGCAGCGCTGGGACAGCTAACTATGGCTACACCTTC. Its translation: CASSAGTANYGYTF. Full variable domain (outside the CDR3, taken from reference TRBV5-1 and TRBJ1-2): KAGVTQTPRYLIKTRGQQVTLSCSPISGHRSVSWYQQTPGQGLQFLFEYFSETQRNKGNFPGRFSGRQFSNSRSEMNVSTLELGDSALYLCASSAGTANYGYTFGSGTRLTVV.

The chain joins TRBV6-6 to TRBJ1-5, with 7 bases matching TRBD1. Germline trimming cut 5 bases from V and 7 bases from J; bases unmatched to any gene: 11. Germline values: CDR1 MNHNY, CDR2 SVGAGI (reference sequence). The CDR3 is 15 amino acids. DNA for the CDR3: TGTGCCAGCAGTCACCCGGGACAGCTGGGGCAGCCCCAGCATTTT. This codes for CASSHPGQLGQPQHF.

CDR3 region: CASSPAEGYYGYTF. The DNA of the CDR3 is TGTGCCAGCTCACCAGCGGAGGGGTACTATGGCTACACCTTC. The chain has TRBV18 and TRBJ1-2, with D possibly being TRBD1 (5 bases). The CDR3 runs 14 residues. V was cut by 2 bases and J by 3 bases, with 10 bases left in between. Per the germline V gene, CDR1 is KGHSH and CDR2 is LQKENI.

The DNA of the CDR3 is TGTGCCAGCAGTTTACTAGCGAGTAACAATGAGCAGTTCTTC. It translates to CASSLLASNNEQFF. The chain is built from TRBV27 and TRBJ2-1, with D possibly matching TRBD2 (6 bases). This CDR3 region has 14 residues. Looked up from germline, CDR1 is MNHEY and CDR2 is SMNVEV (reference sequence). The V end was cut by 2 bases, the J end by 5 bases, with 10 bases between.

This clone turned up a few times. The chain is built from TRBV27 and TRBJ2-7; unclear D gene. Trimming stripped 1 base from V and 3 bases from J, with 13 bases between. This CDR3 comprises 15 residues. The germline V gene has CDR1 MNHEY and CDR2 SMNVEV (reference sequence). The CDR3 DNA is TGTGCCAGCAGTTTATTCTCTCACACGGGCTACGAGCAGTACTTC. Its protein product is CASSLFSHTGYEQYF.

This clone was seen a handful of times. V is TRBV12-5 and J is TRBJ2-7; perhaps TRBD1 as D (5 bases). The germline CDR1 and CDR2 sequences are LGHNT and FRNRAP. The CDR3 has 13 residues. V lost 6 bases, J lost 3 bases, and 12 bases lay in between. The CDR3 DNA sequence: TGTGCTAGTGGCTCCGACAGATTCTACGAGCAGTACTTC. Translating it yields CASGSDRFYEQYF. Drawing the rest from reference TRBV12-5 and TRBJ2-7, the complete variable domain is DARVTQTPRHKVTEMGQEVTMRCQPILGHNTVFWYRQTMMQGLELLAYFRNRAPLDDSGMPKDRFSAEMPDATLATLKIQPSEPRDSAVYFCASGSDRFYEQYFGPGTRLTVT.

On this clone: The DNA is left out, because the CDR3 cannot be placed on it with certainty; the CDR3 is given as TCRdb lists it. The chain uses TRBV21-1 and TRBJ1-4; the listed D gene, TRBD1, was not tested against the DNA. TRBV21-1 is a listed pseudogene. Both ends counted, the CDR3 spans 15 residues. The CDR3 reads CASRVAQGASEKLFF.

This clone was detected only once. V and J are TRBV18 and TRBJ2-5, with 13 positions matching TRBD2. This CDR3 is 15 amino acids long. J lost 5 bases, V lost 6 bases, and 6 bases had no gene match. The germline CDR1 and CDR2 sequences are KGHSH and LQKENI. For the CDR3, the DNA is TGTGCCAGCTCGCCAGGACTAGCGGGAGTCGAGACCCAGTACTTC. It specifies CASSPGLAGVETQYF. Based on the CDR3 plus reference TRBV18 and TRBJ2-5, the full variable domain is NAGVMQNPRHLVRRRGQEARLRCSPMKGHSHVYWYRQLPEEGLKFMVYLQKENIIDESGMPKERFSAEFPKEGPSILRIQQVVRGDSAAYFCASSPGLAGVETQYFGPGTRLLVL.

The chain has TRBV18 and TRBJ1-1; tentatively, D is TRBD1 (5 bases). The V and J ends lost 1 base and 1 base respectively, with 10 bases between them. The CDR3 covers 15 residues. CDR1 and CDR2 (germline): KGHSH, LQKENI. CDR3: CASSPQSTENTEAFF. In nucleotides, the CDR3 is TGTGCCAGCTCACCACAATCGACAGAGAACACTGAAGCTTTCTTT.

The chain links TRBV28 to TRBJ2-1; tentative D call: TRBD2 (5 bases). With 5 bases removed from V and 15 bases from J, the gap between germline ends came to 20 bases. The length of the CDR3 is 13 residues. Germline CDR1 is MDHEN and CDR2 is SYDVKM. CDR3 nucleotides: TGTGCCAGCAGTACACAACCGGGCCTACGGGGGTTCTTC. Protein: CASSTQPGLRGFF.

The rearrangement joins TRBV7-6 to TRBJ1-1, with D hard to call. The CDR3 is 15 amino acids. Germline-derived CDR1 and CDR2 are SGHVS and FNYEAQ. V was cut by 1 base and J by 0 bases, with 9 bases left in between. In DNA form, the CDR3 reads TGTGCCAGCAGCTTAGTGGAGACGGTGAACACTGAAGCTTTCTTT. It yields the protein CASSLVETVNTEAFF.

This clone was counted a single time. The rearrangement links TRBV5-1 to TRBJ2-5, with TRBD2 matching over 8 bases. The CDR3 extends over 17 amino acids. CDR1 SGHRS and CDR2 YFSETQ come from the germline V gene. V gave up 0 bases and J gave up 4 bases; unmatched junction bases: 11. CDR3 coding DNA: TGCGCCAGCAGCTTGGGGGCAGCGGGAGTGTCTCGAGAGACCCAGTACTTC. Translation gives CASSLGAAGVSRETQYF.

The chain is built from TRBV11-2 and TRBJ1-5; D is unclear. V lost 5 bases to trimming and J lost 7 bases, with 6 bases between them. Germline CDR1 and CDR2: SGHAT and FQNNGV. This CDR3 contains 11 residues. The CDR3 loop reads CASSQMQPQHF. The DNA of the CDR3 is TGTGCCAGCAGCCAAATGCAGCCCCAGCATTTT.

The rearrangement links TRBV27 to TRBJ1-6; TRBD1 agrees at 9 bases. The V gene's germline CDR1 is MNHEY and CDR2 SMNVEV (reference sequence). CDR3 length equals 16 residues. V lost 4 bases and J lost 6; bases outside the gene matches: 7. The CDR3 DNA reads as TGTGCCAGCAGTTCGCCCCGGGACAGGGTTAATTCACCCCTCCACTTT. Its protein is CASSSPRDRVNSPLHF.

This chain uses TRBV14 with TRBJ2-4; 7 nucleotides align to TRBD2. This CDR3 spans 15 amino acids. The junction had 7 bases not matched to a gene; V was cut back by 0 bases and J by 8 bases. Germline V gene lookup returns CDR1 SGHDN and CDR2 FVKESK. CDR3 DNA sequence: TGTGCCAGCAGCCAAGAAAGGTGGGAGGGCCACATTCAGTACTTC. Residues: CASSQERWEGHIQYF. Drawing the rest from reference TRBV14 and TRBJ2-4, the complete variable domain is EAGVTQFPSHSVIEKGQTVTLRCDPISGHDNLYWYRRVMGKEIKFLLHFVKESKQDESGMPNNRFLAERTGGTYSTLKVQPAELEDSGVYFCASSQERWEGHIQYFGAGTRLSVL.

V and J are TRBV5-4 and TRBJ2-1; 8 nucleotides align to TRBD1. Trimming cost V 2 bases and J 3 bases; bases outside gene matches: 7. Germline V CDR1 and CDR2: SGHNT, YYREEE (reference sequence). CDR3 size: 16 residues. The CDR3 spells CASSFPVQGGYNEQFF. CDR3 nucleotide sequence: TGTGCCAGCAGCTTCCCGGTACAGGGGGGCTACAATGAGCAGTTCTTC.

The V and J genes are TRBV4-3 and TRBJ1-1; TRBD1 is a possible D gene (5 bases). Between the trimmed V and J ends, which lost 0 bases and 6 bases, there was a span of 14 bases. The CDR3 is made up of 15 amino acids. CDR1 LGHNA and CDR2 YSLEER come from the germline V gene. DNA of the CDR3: TGCGCCAGCAGCCAAGAGGGGCAGGGCAACTCTGAAGCTTTCTTT. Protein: CASSQEGQGNSEAFF.

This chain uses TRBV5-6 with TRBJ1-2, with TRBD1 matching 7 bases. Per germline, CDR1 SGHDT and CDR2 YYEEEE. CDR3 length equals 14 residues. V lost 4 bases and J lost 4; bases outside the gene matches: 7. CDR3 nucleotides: TGTGCCAGCAGCATGGGACAGCGCAGCTATGGCTACACCTTC. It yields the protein CASSMGQRSYGYTF.

CDR3 region: CASSGSPGQGGNGYTF. The CDR3 coding sequence is TGTGCCAGTAGTGGGTCGCCGGGACAGGGAGGAAATGGCTACACCTTC. V gene TRBV19 combines with J gene TRBJ1-2; 9 bases line up with TRBD1. With V trimmed by 5 bases and J by 6 bases, 13 bases remained unmatched. This CDR3 spans 16 amino acids. CDR1 is LNHDA, CDR2 SQIVND, per germline (reference sequence).

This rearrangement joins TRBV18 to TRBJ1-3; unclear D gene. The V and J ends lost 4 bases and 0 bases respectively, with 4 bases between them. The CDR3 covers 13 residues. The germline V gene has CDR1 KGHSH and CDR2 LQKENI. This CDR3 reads CASSLDSGNTIYF. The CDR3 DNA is TGTGCCAGCTCACTAGACTCTGGAAACACCATATATTTT.

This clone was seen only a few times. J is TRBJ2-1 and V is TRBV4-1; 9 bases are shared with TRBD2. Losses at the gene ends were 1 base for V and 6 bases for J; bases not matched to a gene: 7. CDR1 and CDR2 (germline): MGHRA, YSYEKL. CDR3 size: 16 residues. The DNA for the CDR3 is TGCGCCAGCAGCCAAGTCGAGGCGGGAGGGCGCAATGAGCAGTTCTTC. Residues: CASSQVEAGGRNEQFF.

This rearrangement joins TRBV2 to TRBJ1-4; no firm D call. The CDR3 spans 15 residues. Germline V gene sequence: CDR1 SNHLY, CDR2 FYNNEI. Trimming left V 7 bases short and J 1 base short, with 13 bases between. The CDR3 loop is CASKGRVITNEKLFF. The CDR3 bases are TGTGCCAGCAAAGGGCGGGTTATAACTAATGAAAAACTGTTTTTT.

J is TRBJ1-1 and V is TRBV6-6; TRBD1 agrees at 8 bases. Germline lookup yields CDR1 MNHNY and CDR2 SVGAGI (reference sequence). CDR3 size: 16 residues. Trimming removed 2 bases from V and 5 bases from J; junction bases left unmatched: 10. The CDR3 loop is CASSYHRQGKGTEAFF. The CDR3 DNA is TGTGCCAGCAGTTACCACAGACAGGGGAAGGGAACTGAAGCTTTCTTT.

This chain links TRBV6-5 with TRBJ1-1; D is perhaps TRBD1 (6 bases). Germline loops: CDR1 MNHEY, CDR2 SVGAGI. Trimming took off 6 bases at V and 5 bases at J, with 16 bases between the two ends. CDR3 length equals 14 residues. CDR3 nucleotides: TGTGCCAGCAGCTACCTACAGGGAGGGACTGAAGCTTTCTTT. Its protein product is CASSYLQGGTEAFF.

The CDR3 protein is CASSPGPQDGNQPQHF. CDR3 nucleotides: TGCGCCAGCAGCCCTGGGCCCCAAGACGGCAATCAGCCCCAGCATTTT. The chain uses TRBV5-1 and TRBJ1-5; D is undetermined. The V gene lost 4 bases and the J gene lost 2 bases, with 16 bases spanning the gap. CDR1 and CDR2 from the germline V gene are SGHRS and YFSETQ. This CDR3 region has 16 residues.